This passage covers 19 T cell receptor beta chains from one sample sequenced in a study of PD-1 blockade in classical Hodgkin lymphoma. This table comes from immunoSEQ multiplex PCR, and its TCRdb copy is limited to in-frame clones, with some not included. The data show over 90,000 clones, about 91% seen once. The patients all showed relapse after autologous stem cell transplantation, while their brentuximab vedotin exposure varied. The material was peripheral blood mononuclear cells (PBMCs), obtained before the second cycle of nivolumab. All receptors derive from a human donor with classical Hodgkin lymphoma.

The chain has TRBV4-1 and TRBJ1-2; D might be TRBD1 (6 bases). In germline, CDR1 is MGHRA, CDR2 YSYEKL. V lost 1 base to trimming and J lost 5 bases, with 20 bases between them. The length of the CDR3 is 17 residues. The DNA of the CDR3 is TGCGCCAGCAGCCAAGTCTTGGGGGCAGGACAATCTTATGGCTACACCTTC. As protein: CASSQVLGAGQSYGYTF.

The CDR3: CASSWGQESSYEQYF. CDR3 coding DNA: TGTGCCAGCAGTTGGGGACAGGAGAGCTCCTACGAGCAGTACTTC. The gene calls are TRBV27 and TRBJ2-7; TRBD1 matches 8 bases. Trimming removed 4 bases from V and 0 bases from J; junction bases left unmatched: 5. CDR1 is MNHEY and CDR2 is SMNVEV in the germline V gene (reference sequence). The CDR3 length is 15 residues.

The CDR3 sequence: CASSPTREIPFYEQYF. CDR3 sequence (DNA): TGTGCCAGCAGCCCTACCCGGGAGATTCCGTTCTACGAGCAGTACTTC. This chain joins TRBV6-6 and TRBJ2-7, with D perhaps matching TRBD2 (6 bases). V was shortened by 6 bases and J by 3 bases, with 21 bases between the two germline ends. The germline V gene has CDR1 MNHNY and CDR2 SVGAGI (reference sequence). CDR3 size: 16 residues.

The chain couples TRBV27 to TRBJ2-7; possible D gene TRBD2, 6 bases. Trimming took off 2 bases at V and 2 bases at J, with 19 bases between the two ends. The CDR3 has 17 amino acids. CDR1 is MNHEY and CDR2 is SMNVEV in the germline V gene (reference sequence). The CDR3 region has the DNA TGTGCCAGCAGTTTACAGCCCTTAGCTTCGGGGGCCTACGAGCAGTACTTC. Amino acid sequence: CASSLQPLASGAYEQYF.

V gene TRBV28 combines with J gene TRBJ2-3, with no clear D. With 2 bases removed from V and 1 base from J, the gap between germline ends came to 7 bases. Germline CDR1 and CDR2: MDHEN and SYDVKM. CDR3 length: 14 amino acids. Here the CDR3 reads CASSLGSGTDTQYF. The CDR3 DNA reads TGTGCCAGCAGTTTAGGCTCCGGCACAGATACGCAGTATTTT.

The chain links TRBV12-2 to TRBJ2-5. TRBV12-2 is a pseudogene segment. The CDR3 has 13 amino acids. CDR3 DNA: TGTGCAAGTCGCTCTAAAAAGGACGAGACCCAGTACTTC. This sequence encodes CASRSKKDETQYF.

The CDR3 is CASSPGPVLYGYTF. DNA of the CDR3: TGTGCCAGCAGCCCCGGGCCCGTTCTGTATGGCTACACCTTC. The rearrangement joins TRBV6-6 to TRBJ1-2, with D uncertain. V lost 6 bases to trimming and J lost 5 bases, with 16 bases between them. CDR3 length: 14 amino acids. Germline V CDR1 and CDR2: MNHNY, SVGAGI (reference sequence).

The genes are TRBV4-2 and TRBJ2-1; TRBD1 agrees at 7 bases. The CDR3 is 16 amino acids. With 5 bases clipped from V and 3 bases from J, the junction kept 10 bases outside the gene matches. Germline CDR1 is LGHNA and CDR2 is YNFKEQ. The CDR3 DNA reads TGTGCCAGCAGCACCTTGGGGACAGATCTCTACAATGAGCAGTTCTTC. Translated, it gives CASSTLGTDLYNEQFF.

The chain uses TRBV5-6 and TRBJ2-3; D might be TRBD2 (5 bases). V gave up 1 base and J gave up 3 bases, with 9 bases separating them. The CDR3 loop spans 14 amino acids. CDR1 is SGHDT, CDR2 YYEEEE, per germline. The CDR3 loop is CASSLSRGTDTQYF. DNA of the CDR3: TGTGCCAGCAGCTTGTCACGGGGAACAGATACGCAGTATTTT.

The chain joins TRBV5-5 to TRBJ2-1; possible D gene TRBD2, 6 bases. This CDR3 is built from 15 residues. Germline values: CDR1 SGHKS, CDR2 YYEKEE (reference sequence). Trimming removed 2 bases at V and 1 base at J, with 10 bases between. The CDR3 nucleotides are TGTGCCAGCAGCTTTCGGGAGTGGTCCTACAATGAGCAGTTCTTC. Its protein is CASSFREWSYNEQFF.

V and J are TRBV15 and TRBJ2-3; 7 nucleotides match TRBD2. The V gene end was trimmed by 2 bases and the J gene end by 6 bases; junction bases not matched to a gene: 2. CDR1 and CDR2 from the germline V gene are LNHNV and YYDKDF (reference sequence). The CDR3 is 13 residues long. The CDR3 DNA follows: TGTGCCACCAGCAGAAGACTAGCTGATACGCAGTATTTT. Protein: CATSRRLADTQYF.

The table lists this clone with a count of one. The genes are TRBV27 and TRBJ1-1; maybe TRBD1 (6 bases). This CDR3 contains 14 residues. Germline V lookup: CDR1 MNHEY, CDR2 SMNVEV (reference sequence). V was cut by 6 bases and J by 3 bases, with 14 bases left in between. The CDR3 protein is CASSTFGGDTEAFF. Written as DNA, the CDR3 is TGTGCCAGCAGCACCTTCGGGGGCGACACTGAAGCTTTCTTT.

The chain uses TRBV5-1 and TRBJ2-3; TRBD2 is a possible D gene (6 bases). The ends were cut back, 6 bases at V and 4 bases at J, with 15 bases in the middle. The CDR3 is made up of 14 amino acids. Germline assignment: CDR1 SGHRS and CDR2 YFSETQ. CDR3 sequence (DNA): TGCGCCAGCATGGGGGGAGTTGGCCCAGATACGCAGTATTTT. This encodes CASMGGVGPDTQYF.

The genes are TRBV7-6 and TRBJ2-3, with D possibly TRBD2 on 6 matching bases. V lost 0 bases and J lost 1, with 11 bases in between. CDR1 is SGHVS and CDR2 is FNYEAQ in the germline V gene. CDR3 length equals 16 residues. CDR3 residues: CASSLALSGGTDTQYF. The CDR3 nucleotides are TGTGCCAGCAGCTTAGCGCTTAGCGGTGGCACAGATACGCAGTATTTT. The complete variable domain, with remaining parts taken from reference TRBV7-6 and TRBJ2-3, reads GAGVSQSPRYKVTKRGQDVALRCDPISGHVSLYWYRQALGQGPEFLTYFNYEAQQDKSGLPNDRFSAERPEGSISTLTIQRTEQRDSAMYRCASSLALSGGTDTQYFGPGTRLTVL.

Only one count was recorded for this clone. The chain is built from TRBV15 and TRBJ2-5, with D possibly called TRBD1 or TRBD2 (5 bases each). Trimming shortened V by 4 bases and J by 1 base, and 13 bases separated the two germline ends. The CDR3 is made up of 15 amino acids. CDR1 is LNHNV, CDR2 YYDKDF, per germline (reference sequence). CDR3 coding DNA: TGTGCCACCAGCAAGGGACCAAACCTCCAAGAGACCCAGTACTTC. Translation: CATSKGPNLQETQYF.

The rearrangement joins TRBV4-1 to TRBJ2-1; D is perhaps TRBD1 or TRBD2 (5 bases each). V was clipped by 1 base and J by 6 bases, with 19 bases between them. Germline-derived CDR1 and CDR2 are MGHRA and YSYEKL. CDR3 size: 17 residues. CDR3 sequence (DNA): TGCGCCAGCAGCCAAGGGCGAGCGGCAGGGCGGAGCAATGAGCAGTTCTTC. Translating gives CASSQGRAAGRSNEQFF.

This sequence joins TRBV7-2 and TRBJ2-7; D gene ambiguous. CDR1 SGHTA and CDR2 FQGNSA come from the germline V gene. V was shortened by 6 bases and J by 3 bases, with 12 bases between the two germline ends. This CDR3 spans 13 amino acids. CDR3: CASSPGWGYEQYF. CDR3 DNA sequence: TGTGCCAGCAGTCCAGGCTGGGGCTACGAGCAGTACTTC. The complete variable domain, with remaining parts taken from reference TRBV7-2 and TRBJ2-7, reads GAGVSQSPSNKVTEKGKDVELRCDPISGHTALYWYRQSLGQGLEFLIYFQGNSAPDKSGLPSDRFSAERTGGSVSTLTIQRTQQEDSAVYLCASSPGWGYEQYFGPGTRLTVT.

The V call is TRBV29-1, the J call TRBJ2-7; D might be TRBD2 (6 bases). Germline V gene lookup returns CDR1 SQVTM and CDR2 ANQGSEA. CDR3 length: 14 amino acids. V lost 8 bases, J lost 5 bases, and 22 bases lay in between. CDR3 region: CSPRGGVLGHEQYF. DNA for the CDR3: TGCAGCCCCCGAGGAGGGGTCCTTGGGCACGAGCAGTACTTC.

DNA of the CDR3: TGCGCCAGCAGCTTGTTCGGCTCAACCTACGAGCAGTACTTC. Translated, it gives CASSLFGSTYEQYF. This chain connects TRBV5-1 to TRBJ2-7, with no clear D. Trimming removed 1 base at V and 2 bases at J, with 10 bases between. Germline V gene lookup returns CDR1 SGHRS and CDR2 YFSETQ. The CDR3 is 14 residues long.